The 5 T cell receptor beta chains reported below all come from one sample, sequenced in a study of T cell responses to AZD1222 COVID-19 vaccine. Assay used: immunoSEQ multiplex PCR; TCRdb lists only in-frame clones, some missing. The sample yields some 170,000 clones, about 92% seen once. The sequencing here drew on peripheral blood, taken on day 0 of AZD1222 vaccination. Receptor source: an adult in good health.

The rearrangement links TRBV5-1 to TRBJ2-5; no reliable D call. CDR1 and CDR2 from the germline V gene are SGHRS and YFSETQ. CDR3 size: 14 residues. Trimming took 0 bases from V and 4 from J, leaving 10 bases between them. The CDR3 DNA is TGCGCCAGCAGCTTGGGGGCAGGAGCAGAGACCCAGTACTTC. Amino acids: CASSLGAGAETQYF.

The CDR3 sequence: CSPTSGSEQFF. DNA for the CDR3: TGCAGTCCGACTAGCGGGAGTGAGCAGTTCTTC. The chain uses TRBV20-1 and TRBJ2-1; TRBD2 matches 12 bases. The CDR3 extends over 11 amino acids. Germline trimming cut 8 bases from V and 9 bases from J; bases unmatched to any gene: 2. Germline V CDR1 and CDR2: DFQATT, SNEGSKA (reference sequence).

This clone was seen a single time. The chain links TRBV6-5 to TRBJ1-5, with D possibly being TRBD1 (5 bases). This CDR3 is built from 13 residues. V lost 7 bases, J lost 4 bases, and 11 bases lay in between. Germline loops: CDR1 MNHEY, CDR2 SVGAGI. The CDR3 loop is CASMRDGNQPQHF. CDR3 coding DNA: TGTGCCAGCATGAGGGACGGAAATCAGCCCCAGCATTTT.

The DNA for the CDR3 is TGCGCCAGCAGCTGGGGGCCTTCGGGGAGTTCACCCCTCCACTTT. It translates to CASSWGPSGSSPLHF. The chain employs TRBV5-1 and TRBJ1-6, with a possible D match to TRBD1 (6 bases). CDR1 and CDR2 (germline): SGHRS, YFSETQ. Trimming cost V 3 bases and J 9 bases, with 16 bases left between them. CDR3 length equals 15 residues.

The chain combines TRBV6-5 with TRBJ2-7; D is perhaps TRBD2 (6 bases). Germline CDR1 MNHEY, CDR2 SVGAGI. The ends were cut back, 4 bases at V and 3 bases at J, with 13 bases in the middle. The CDR3 is made up of 14 amino acids. The CDR3 DNA sequence: TGTGCCAGCAGTTCCCACTCCGGGAGCTACGAGCAGTACTTC. Protein: CASSSHSGSYEQYF.